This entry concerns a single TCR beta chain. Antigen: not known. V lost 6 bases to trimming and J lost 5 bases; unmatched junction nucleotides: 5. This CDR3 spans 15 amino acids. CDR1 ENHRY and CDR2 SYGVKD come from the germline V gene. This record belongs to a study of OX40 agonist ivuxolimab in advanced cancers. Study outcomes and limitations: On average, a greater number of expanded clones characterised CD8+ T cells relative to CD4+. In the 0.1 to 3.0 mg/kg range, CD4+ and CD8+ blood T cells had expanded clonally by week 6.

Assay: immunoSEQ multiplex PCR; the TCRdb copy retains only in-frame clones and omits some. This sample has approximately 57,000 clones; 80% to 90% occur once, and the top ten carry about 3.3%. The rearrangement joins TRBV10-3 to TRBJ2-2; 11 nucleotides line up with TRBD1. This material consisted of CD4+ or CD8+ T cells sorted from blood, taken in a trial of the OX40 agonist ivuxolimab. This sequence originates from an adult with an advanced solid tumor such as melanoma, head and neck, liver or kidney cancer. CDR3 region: CAIREGTGGTGELFF. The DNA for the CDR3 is TGTGCCATCAGAGAGGGGACAGGGGGTACCGGGGAGCTGTTTTTT.